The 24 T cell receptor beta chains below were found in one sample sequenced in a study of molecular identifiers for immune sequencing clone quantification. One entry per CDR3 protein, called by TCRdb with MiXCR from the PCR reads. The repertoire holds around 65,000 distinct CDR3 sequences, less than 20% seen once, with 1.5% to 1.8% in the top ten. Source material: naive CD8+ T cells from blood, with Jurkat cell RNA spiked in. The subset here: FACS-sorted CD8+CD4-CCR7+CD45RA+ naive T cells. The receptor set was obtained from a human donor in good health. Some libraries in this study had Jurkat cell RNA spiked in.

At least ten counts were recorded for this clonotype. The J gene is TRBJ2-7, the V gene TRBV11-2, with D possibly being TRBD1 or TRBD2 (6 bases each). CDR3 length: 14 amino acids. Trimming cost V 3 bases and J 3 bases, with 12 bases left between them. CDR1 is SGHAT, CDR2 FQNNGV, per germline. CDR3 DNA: TGTGCCAGCAGCTTCGAAGGGGGGAGCTACGAGCAGTACTTC. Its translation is CASSFEGGSYEQYF. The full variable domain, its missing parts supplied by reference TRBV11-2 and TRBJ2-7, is EAGVAQSPRYKIIEKRQSVAFWCNPISGHATLYWYQQILGQGPKLLIQFQNNGVVDDSQLPKDRFSAERLKGVDSTLKIQPAKLEDSAVYLCASSFEGGSYEQYFGPGTRLTVT.

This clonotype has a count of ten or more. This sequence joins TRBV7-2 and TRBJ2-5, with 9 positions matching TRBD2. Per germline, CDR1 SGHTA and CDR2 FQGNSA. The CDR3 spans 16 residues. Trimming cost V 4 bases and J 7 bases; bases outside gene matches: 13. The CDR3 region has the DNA TGTGCCAGCAGCTCACCATTGGGTAGCGGGAGAGGGACCCAGTACTTC. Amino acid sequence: CASSSPLGSGRGTQYF.

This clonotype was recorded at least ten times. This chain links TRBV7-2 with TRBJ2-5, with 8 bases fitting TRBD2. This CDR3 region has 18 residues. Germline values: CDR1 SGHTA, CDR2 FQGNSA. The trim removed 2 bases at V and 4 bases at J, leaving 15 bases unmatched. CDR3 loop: CASSLILAGGQYGETQYF. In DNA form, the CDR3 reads TGTGCCAGCAGCTTAATCCTGGCGGGAGGTCAATACGGAGAGACCCAGTACTTC.

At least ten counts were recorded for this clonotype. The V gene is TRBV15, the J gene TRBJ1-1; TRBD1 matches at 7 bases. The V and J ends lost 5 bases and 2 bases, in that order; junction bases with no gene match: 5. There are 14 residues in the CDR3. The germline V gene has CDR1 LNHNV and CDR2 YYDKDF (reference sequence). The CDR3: CATSRRDRNTEAFF. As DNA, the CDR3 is TGTGCCACCAGCCGCCGGGACAGAAACACTGAAGCTTTCTTT.

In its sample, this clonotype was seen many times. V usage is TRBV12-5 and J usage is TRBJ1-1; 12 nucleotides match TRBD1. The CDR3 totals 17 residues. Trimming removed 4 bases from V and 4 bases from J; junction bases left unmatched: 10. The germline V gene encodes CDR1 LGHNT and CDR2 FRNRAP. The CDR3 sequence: CASGSPGTGGVGTEAFF. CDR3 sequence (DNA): TGTGCTAGTGGTTCCCCCGGGACAGGGGGCGTTGGCACTGAAGCTTTCTTT.

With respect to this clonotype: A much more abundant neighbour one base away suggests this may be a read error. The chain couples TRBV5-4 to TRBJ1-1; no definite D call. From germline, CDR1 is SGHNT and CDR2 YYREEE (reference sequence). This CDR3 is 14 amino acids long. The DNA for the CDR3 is TGTGCCAGCAGCTTGGGGACGGTTAACCCTGAAGCTCTCTTT. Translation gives CASSLGTVNPEALF.

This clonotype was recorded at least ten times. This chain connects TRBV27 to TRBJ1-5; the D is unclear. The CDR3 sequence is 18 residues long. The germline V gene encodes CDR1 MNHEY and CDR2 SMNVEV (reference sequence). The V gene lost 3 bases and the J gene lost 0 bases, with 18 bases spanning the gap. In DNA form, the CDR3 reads TGTGCCAGCAGTTTGAACTCCCCTAAGACGTATAGCAATCAGCCCCAGCATTTT. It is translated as CASSLNSPKTYSNQPQHF.

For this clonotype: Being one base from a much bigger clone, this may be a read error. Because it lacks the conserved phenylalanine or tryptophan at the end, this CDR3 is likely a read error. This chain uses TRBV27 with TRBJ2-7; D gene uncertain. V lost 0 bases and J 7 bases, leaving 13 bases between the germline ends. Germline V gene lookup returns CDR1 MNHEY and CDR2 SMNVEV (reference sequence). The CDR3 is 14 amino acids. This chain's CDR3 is CASSLSSAAREQYL. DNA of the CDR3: TGTGCCAGCAGTTTATCGTCGGCAGCCCGGGAGCAGTACCTC.

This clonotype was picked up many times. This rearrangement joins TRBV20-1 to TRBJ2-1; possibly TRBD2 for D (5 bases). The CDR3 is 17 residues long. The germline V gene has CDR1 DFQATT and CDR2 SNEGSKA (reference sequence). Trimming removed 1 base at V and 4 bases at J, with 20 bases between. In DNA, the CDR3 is TGCAGTGCTAGAGCCATACTAGAGACCATAGCGTACAATGAGCAGTTCTTC. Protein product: CSARAILETIAYNEQFF.

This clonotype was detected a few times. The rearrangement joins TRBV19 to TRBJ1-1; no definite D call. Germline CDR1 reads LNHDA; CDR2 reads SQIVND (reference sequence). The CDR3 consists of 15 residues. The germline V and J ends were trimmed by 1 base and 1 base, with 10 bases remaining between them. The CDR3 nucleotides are TGTGCCAGTAGTATAGGAGCGGTGGGGAACACTGAAGCTTTCTTT. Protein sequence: CASSIGAVGNTEAFF.

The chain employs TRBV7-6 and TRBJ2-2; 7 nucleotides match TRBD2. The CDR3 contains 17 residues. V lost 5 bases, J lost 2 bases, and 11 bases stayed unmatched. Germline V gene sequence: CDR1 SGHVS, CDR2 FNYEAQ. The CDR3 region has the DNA TGTGCCAGCAGCCCAAGGGAGGGGCGAGGAAACACCGGGGAGCTGTTTTTT. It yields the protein CASSPREGRGNTGELFF.

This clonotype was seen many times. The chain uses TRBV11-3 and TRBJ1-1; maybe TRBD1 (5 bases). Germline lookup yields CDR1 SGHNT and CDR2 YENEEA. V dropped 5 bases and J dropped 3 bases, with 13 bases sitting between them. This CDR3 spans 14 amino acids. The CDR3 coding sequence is TGTGCCAGCAGCGTACAGGAAAGCTACACTGAAGCTTTCTTT. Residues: CASSVQESYTEAFF.

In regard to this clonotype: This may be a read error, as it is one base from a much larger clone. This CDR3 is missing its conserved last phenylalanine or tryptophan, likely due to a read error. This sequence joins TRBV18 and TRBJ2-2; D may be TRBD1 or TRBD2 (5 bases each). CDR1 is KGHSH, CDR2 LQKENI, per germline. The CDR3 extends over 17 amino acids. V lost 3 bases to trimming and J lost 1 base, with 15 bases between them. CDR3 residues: CASSPLGATKNTGELFL. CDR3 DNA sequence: TGTGCCAGCTCACCTCTCGGGGCTACAAAGAACACCGGGGAGCTGTTTTTA.

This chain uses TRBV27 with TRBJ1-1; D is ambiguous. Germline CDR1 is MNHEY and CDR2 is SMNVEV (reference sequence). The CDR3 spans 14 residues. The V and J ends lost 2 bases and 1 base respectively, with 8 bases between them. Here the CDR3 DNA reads TGTGCCAGCAGTTTAGGCAGCAGGAACACTGAAGCTTTCTTT. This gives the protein CASSLGSRNTEAFF.

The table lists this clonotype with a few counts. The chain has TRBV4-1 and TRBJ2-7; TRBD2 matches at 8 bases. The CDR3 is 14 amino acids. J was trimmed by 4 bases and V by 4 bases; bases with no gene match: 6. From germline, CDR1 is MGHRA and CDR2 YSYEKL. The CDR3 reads CASSPVSGSYEQYF. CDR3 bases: TGCGCCAGCAGCCCCGTCAGCGGGAGTTACGAGCAGTACTTC.

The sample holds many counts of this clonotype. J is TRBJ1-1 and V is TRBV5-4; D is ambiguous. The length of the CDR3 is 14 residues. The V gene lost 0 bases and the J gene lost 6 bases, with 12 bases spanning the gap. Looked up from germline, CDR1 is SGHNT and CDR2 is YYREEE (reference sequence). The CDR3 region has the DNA TGTGCCAGCAGCTTGGGGACGGTTAACCCTGAAGCTTTCTTT. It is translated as CASSLGTVNPEAFF. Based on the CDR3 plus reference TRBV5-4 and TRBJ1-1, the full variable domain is ETGVTQSPTHLIKTRGQQVTLRCSSQSGHNTVSWYQQALGQGPQFIFQYYREEENGRGNFPPRFSGLQFPNYSSELNVNALELDDSALYLCASSLGTVNPEAFFGQGTRLTVV.

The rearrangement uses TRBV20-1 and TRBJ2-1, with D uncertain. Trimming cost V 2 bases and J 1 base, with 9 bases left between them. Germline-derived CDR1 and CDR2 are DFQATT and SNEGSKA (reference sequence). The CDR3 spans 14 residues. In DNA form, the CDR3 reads TGCAGTGCTAGACTACCCGATTCCTACAATGAGCAGTTCTTC. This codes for CSARLPDSYNEQFF.

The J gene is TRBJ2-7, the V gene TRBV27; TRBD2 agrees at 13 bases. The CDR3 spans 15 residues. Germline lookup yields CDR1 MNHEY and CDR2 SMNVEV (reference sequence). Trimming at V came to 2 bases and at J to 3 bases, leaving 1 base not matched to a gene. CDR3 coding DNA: TGTGCCAGCAGTTTAGGACTAGCGGGAGACTACGAGCAGTACTTC. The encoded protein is CASSLGLAGDYEQYF.

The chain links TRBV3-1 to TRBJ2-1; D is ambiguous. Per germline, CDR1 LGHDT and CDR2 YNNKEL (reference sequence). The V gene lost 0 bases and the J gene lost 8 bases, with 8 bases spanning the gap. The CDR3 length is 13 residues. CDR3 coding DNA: TGTGCCAGCAGCCAAGATAACCGGGATGAGCAGTTCTTC. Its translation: CASSQDNRDEQFF.

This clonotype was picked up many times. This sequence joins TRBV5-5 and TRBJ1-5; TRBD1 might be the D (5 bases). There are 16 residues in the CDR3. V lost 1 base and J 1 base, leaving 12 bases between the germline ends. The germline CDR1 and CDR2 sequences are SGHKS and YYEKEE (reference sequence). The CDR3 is CASSLPGQGSNQPQHF. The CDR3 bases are TGTGCCAGCAGCTTGCCGGGGCAGGGCAGCAATCAGCCCCAGCATTTT.

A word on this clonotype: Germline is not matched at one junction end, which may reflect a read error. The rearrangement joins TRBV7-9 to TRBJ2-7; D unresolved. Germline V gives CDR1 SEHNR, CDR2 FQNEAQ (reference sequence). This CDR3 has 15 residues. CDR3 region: CASSPPWQNSYEQSF. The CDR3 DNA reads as TGTGCCAGCAGCCCCCCGTGGCAAAACTCCTACGAGCAGTCCTTC.

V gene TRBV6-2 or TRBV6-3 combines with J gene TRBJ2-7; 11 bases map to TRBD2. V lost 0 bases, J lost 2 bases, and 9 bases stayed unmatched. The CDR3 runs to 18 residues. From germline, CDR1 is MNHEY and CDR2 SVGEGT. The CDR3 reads CASSYSTNSGRAAYEQYF. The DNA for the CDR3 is TGTGCCAGCAGTTACTCGACGAATAGCGGGAGGGCCGCCTACGAGCAGTACTTC.

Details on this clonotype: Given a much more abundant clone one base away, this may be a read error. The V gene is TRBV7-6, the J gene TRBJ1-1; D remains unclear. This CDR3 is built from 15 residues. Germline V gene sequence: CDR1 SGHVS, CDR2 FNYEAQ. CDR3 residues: CASSLEGQMNTGAFF. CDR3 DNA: TGTGCCAGCAGCTTAGAGGGTCAGATGAACACTGGAGCTTTCTTT.

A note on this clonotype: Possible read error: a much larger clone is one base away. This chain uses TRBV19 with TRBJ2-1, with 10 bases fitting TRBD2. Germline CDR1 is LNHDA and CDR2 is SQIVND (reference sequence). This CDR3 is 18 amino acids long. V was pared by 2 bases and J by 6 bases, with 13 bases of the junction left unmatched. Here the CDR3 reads CASSISSGRLRVANEQFF. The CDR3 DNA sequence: TGTGCCAGTAGTATATCTAGCGGGAGATTACGAGTCGCCAATGAGCAGTTCTTC.